This T cell receptor (beta chain) originates from a study of cytomegalovirus exposure and HLA in healthy donors. Study-wide background: Early released data had around 79 million unique TCRs, all coming from HLA-typed donors. General observations from the study: Later analysis placed DRB1 highest and HLA-C lowest in TCR association rates, which differed by HLA locus. In vitro experiments confirmed that three CMV-associated chains were specific for CMV antigens. In a later analysis, the majority of CMV-associated beta chains seemingly showed HLA restriction.

A multiplex PCR was run with 60 Vbeta primers and 13 Jbeta primers. The assay was immunoSEQ multiplex PCR, and TCRdb's table has in-frame clones only and misses some. The sample includes approximately 150,000 clones, 65% to 70% of them seen just once. The CDR3 is 14 amino acids. CDR1 is MNHEY, CDR2 SMNVEV, per germline (reference sequence). The V segment lost 4 bases and the J segment 3 bases; nucleotides outside the gene matches: 2. A remark on this clone: As yet, its antigen is unknown.

The specimen was PBMCs. This chain uses TRBV27 with TRBJ2-7; 11 bases are a match to TRBD1. The sequence was obtained from a young woman in good health and CMV-seropositive. The CDR3 nucleotides read TGTGCCAGCAGTTGGGGACAGGGGGTCTACGAGCAGTACTTC. This encodes CASSWGQGVYEQYF.